The clone carrying this TCR beta chain was recorded at least ten times. Its antigen is unknown. Time point in this sample: newly diagnosed GD, antithyroid drugs for less than 3 months. Extracted PBMC RNA gave rise to the TCR library. The data originate from a study of regulatory T cells in long-lasting Graves disease. Sequencing libraries for TCR beta were prepared with iRepertoire HTBI primers and Arm-PCR of CDR3 regions. Each CDR3 protein gets one entry after TCRdb re-called the multiplex PCR reads with MiXCR. The sample lists 360,000 or so distinct CDR3 sequences; around 15% were seen once. General observations from the study: TCR diversity was lower in persistent Graves' patients (versus newly diagnosed ones).

These records were also assigned to another study, of T cells in Graves' hyperthyroidism and ophthalmopathy.

The sequenced sample was peripheral blood mononuclear cells (PBMCs), obtained at new diagnosis, from a patient treated with antithyroid drugs. The TCR originated in a woman aged 18-29 years with Graves disease.

The CDR3 region is CASTPGGLNQPQHF. As DNA, the CDR3 is TGTGCCAGCACCCCGGGCGGACTGAATCAGCCCCAGCATTTT. This sequence joins TRBV28 and TRBJ1-5; D is unresolved. This CDR3 spans 14 amino acids. CDR1 and CDR2 from the germline V gene are MDHEN and SYDVKM. Trimming took 7 bases from V and 4 from J, leaving 14 bases between them.